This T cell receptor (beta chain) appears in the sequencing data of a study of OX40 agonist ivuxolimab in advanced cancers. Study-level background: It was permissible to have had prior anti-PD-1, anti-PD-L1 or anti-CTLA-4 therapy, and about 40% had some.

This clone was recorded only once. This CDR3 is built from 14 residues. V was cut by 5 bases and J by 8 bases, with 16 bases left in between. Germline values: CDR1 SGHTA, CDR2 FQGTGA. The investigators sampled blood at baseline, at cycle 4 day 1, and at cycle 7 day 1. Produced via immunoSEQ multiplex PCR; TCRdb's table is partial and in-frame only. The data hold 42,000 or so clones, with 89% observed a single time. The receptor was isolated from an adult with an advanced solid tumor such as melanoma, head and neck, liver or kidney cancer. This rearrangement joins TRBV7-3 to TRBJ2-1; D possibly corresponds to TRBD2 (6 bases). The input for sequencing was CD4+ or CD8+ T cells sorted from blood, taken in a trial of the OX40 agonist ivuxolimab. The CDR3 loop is CASSPGSWGDEQFF. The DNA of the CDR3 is TGTGCCAGCAGCCCAGGGTCCTGGGGGGATGAGCAGTTCTTC.